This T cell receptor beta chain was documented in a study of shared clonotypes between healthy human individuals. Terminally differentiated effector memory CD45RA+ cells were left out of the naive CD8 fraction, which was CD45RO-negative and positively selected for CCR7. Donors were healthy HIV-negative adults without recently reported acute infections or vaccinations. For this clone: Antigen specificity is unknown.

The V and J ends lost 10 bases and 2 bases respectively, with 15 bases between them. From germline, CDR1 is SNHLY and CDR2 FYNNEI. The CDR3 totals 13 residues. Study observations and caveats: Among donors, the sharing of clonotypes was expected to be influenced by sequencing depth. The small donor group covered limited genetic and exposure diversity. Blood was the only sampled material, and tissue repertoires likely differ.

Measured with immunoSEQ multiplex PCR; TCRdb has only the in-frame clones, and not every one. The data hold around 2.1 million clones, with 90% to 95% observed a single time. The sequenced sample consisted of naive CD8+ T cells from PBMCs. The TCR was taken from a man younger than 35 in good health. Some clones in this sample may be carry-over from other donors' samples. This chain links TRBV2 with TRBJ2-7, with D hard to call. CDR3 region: CATPGRSAYEQYF. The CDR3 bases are TGTGCCACCCCTGGTAGATCCGCCTACGAGCAGTACTTC.